This T cell receptor beta chain originates from a study of blood T cells in healthy people across ages. It was with a sample-barcoded 5' primer and a J-beta primer mix that a second PCR of about 6 to 12 cycles was run. Through a template-switch adaptor with 12 random nucleotides, each cDNA molecule received a tag. A single record per CDR3 protein comes from TCRdb applying MiXCR to the 5' RACE reads. In the table there are 800,000 or so distinct CDR3 sequences, just under 25% of which are singletons. V lost 3 bases and J lost 6; bases outside the gene matches: 9. Germline V gene sequence: CDR1 SQVTM, CDR2 ANQGSEA. CDR3 length: 15 residues. Whole-study results and caveats: The recorded TCR beta diversity per million T cells decreased in a roughly linear manner with age. Any conclusive comparison of naive versus antigen-experienced cells was prevented by using unsorted PBMCs.

Concerning this clonotype: Its antigen is undetermined.

These same data were also listed under a study on T cells of mothers and their children. As reported in that work: Compared with unrelated pairs, related mother-child pairs had slightly higher, non-significant overlap.

This TCR was sampled from a boy aged 5-17 years in good health. The sequencing sample was made of blood. The chain carries TRBV29-1 and TRBJ1-1; 11 positions agree with TRBD1. CDR3: CSVDGTGGRMAEAFF. The DNA of the CDR3 is TGCAGCGTTGACGGGACAGGGGGTCGGATGGCTGAAGCTTTCTTT. Supplemented by reference TRBV29-1 and TRBJ1-1, the full variable domain reads SAVISQKPSRDICQRGTSLTIQCQVDSQVTMMFWYRQQPGQSLTLIATANQGSEATYESGFVIDKFPISRPNLTFSTLTVSNMSPEDSSIYLCSVDGTGGRMAEAFFGQGTRLTVV.